These T cell receptor beta chains were read from a single sample in a study of OX40 agonist ivuxolimab in advanced cancers. Profiling relied on immunoSEQ multiplex PCR, and the TCRdb table lists in-frame clones only, not all of them. The sample lists approximately 64,000 clones; 87% were seen once. The input for sequencing was CD4+ or CD8+ T cells sorted from blood, taken in a trial of the OX40 agonist ivuxolimab. The receptors derive from an adult with an advanced solid tumor such as melanoma, head and neck, liver or kidney cancer. The CDR3 runs from the conserved cysteine through the conserved F or W. Each record gives: V gene, clone size, D gene, J gene, CDR3 DNA, CDR3 protein. A D gene is named only where the DNA matches it firmly. Rows may omit the clone size; those that give it use once, few, many or a size class.

V: TRBV6-5; size: few; D: NA; J: TRBJ2-7; DNA: TGTGCCGCCACTTTATCGGAGGAGCAGTACTTC; CDR3: CAATLSEEQYF
V: TRBV29-1; size: NA; D: TRBD1; J: TRBJ1-2; DNA: TGCAGCGTAGAGACAGGGGCACAGATTGGCTACACCTTC; CDR3: CSVETGAQIGYTF
V: TRBV11-3; size: NA; D: TRBD2; J: TRBJ2-3; DNA: TGTGCCAGCAGCTCCGGGACTAGCGCGCATACGCAGTATTTT; CDR3: CASSSGTSAHTQYF
V: TRBV15; size: NA; D: TRBD1; J: TRBJ1-1; DNA: TGTGCCACCGGGGGACAGGGAATGAACACTGAAGCTTTCTTT; CDR3: CATGGQGMNTEAFF
V: TRBV6-6; size: NA; D: NA; J: TRBJ2-1; DNA: TGTGCCAGCAGTTACTCTGGCTCGGCCGTTCCGTTCTTC; CDR3: CASSYSGSAVPFF
V: TRBV6-5; size: NA; D: TRBD2; J: TRBJ2-7; DNA: TGTGCCAGCAGTTACTCGGGAGGGGATAACTACGAGCAGTACTTC; CDR3: CASSYSGGDNYEQYF
V: TRBV7-6; size: NA; D: NA; J: TRBJ2-7; DNA: TGTGCCAGCAGCTTAGTCGAAGATTCCTACGAGCAGTACTTC; CDR3: CASSLVEDSYEQYF
V: TRBV5-1; size: NA; D: NA; J: TRBJ2-5; DNA: TGCGCCAGCAGGTCTAGCGTACAAGAGACCCAGTACTTC; CDR3: CASRSSVQETQYF
V: TRBV19; size: NA; D: NA; J: TRBJ2-5; DNA: TGTGCCAGTAGTATCTCCTACGAAGAGACCCAGTACTTC; CDR3: CASSISYEETQYF
V: TRBV19; size: few; D: NA; J: TRBJ1-2; DNA: TGTGCCAGTAGTACCCTACTAGGGGACACGGGCTATGGCTACACCTTC; CDR3: CASSTLLGDTGYGYTF
V: TRBV29-1; size: NA; D: NA; J: TRBJ2-7; DNA: TGCAGCGTTGACAGGGTTGGAGAGCAGTACTTC; CDR3: CSVDRVGEQYF
V: TRBV6-5; size: NA; D: NA; J: TRBJ1-1; DNA: TGTGCCAGCAGTTACTCAGGGACCGGGAACACTGAAGCTTTCTTT; CDR3: CASSYSGTGNTEAFF
V: TRBV7-6; size: NA; D: NA; J: TRBJ1-6; DNA: TGTGCCAGCAGCCTTACAGCGGACAGAGGTTCACCCCTCCACTTT; CDR3: CASSLTADRGSPLHF
V: TRBV15; size: NA; D: TRBD2; J: TRBJ2-7; DNA: TGTGCCACCAGCAGAGATCTGTCGCGGGGGAGATTCCCCTACGAGCAGTACTTC; CDR3: CATSRDLSRGRFPYEQYF
V: TRBV30; size: NA; D: NA; J: TRBJ1-5; DNA: TGTGCCTGGAGTGTACAAGGGCAGGCTTCACCCCAGCATTTT; CDR3: CAWSVQGQASPQHF
V: TRBV7-2; size: NA; D: NA; J: TRBJ2-1; DNA: TGTGCCAGCAGGCGGACCGGTGGCAATGAGCAGTTCTTC; CDR3: CASRRTGGNEQFF
V: TRBV18; size: NA; D: TRBD1; J: TRBJ1-1; DNA: TGTGCCAGCTCACCGAACCGGGACAGCAGTGAAGCTTTCTTT; CDR3: CASSPNRDSSEAFF
V: TRBV4-3; size: NA; D: TRBD1; J: TRBJ2-7; DNA: TGCGCCAGCAGCCACGTACAGGGGGCAGGGGAGCAGTACTTC; CDR3: CASSHVQGAGEQYF
V: TRBV13; size: NA; D: TRBD1; J: TRBJ2-2; DNA: TGTGCCAGCAAACAGGGGACATATACCGGGGAGCTGTTTTTT; CDR3: CASKQGTYTGELFF
V: TRBV30; size: NA; D: NA; J: TRBJ2-5; DNA: TGTGCCTGGAGTGTCTCACAGTCACAAGAGACCCAGTACTTC; CDR3: CAWSVSQSQETQYF
V: TRBV7-2; size: NA; D: TRBD1; J: TRBJ2-7; DNA: TGTGCCAGCAGCTTAACCATGAACACGGGGACAGGTGGTGAGCAGTACTTC; CDR3: CASSLTMNTGTGGEQYF
V: TRBV28; size: NA; D: TRBD2; J: TRBJ2-3; DNA: TGTGCCAGCAGAGGGGGACTAGTTACGGCAGATACGCAGTATTTT; CDR3: CASRGGLVTADTQYF
V: TRBV20-1; size: NA; D: NA; J: TRBJ2-3; DNA: TGCAGTGCTAGTCGCACAGATACGCAGTATTTT; CDR3: CSASRTDTQYF
V: TRBV28; size: NA; D: NA; J: TRBJ2-5; DNA: TGTGCCAGCAGCAGGGAGGGGGGAGTGACGACCCAGTACTTC; CDR3: CASSREGGVTTQYF
V: TRBV7-8; size: NA; D: TRBD2; J: TRBJ2-2; DNA: TGTGCCAGCAGCTTAGCGGGGGGGTCGGTCAACACCGGGGAGCTGTTTTTT; CDR3: CASSLAGGSVNTGELFF
V: TRBV7-2; size: NA; D: TRBD2; J: TRBJ2-3; DNA: TGTGCCAGCAGCGGTAGCGGGACGTACACAGATACGCAGTATTTT; CDR3: CASSGSGTYTDTQYF